This T cell receptor beta chain was sequenced in a study of blood T cells in healthy people across ages (dated by TCRdb to 2015 to 2017). Regarding the study in general: In model experiments, roughly one uniquely barcoded TCR beta cDNA molecule per two T cells was captured by template switching. To avoid experimental bias, donors of different ages were distributed randomly across sequencing lanes. The study measured age-related changes in TCR beta repertoire diversity using deep sequencing normalized with unique cDNA molecular identifiers. Using the same blood draw, the study looked at two additional independent replicas of 1 million unique cDNA reads for two donors, one aged 18 to 30 and the other aged 80 or older. The donors were divided into four age groups: young (average around 15 years), middle-aged (approximately 42), aged (about 56) and long-lived (roughly 86).

The method behind the library was 5' RACE. Sequencing used an Illumina HiSeq 2500. The second PCR ran for about 7 to 11 cycles and used a J-beta primer mix along with a sample-barcoded 5' primer. A unique molecular identifier was introduced onto each TCR beta cDNA molecule by a template-switch 5' adaptor carrying 12 random nucleotides. At least 3 million CDR3-containing paired-end reads were obtained from each sample. All of the RNA was converted into first-strand cDNA using the Mint cDNA synthesis kit, with a TRBC-specific oligonucleotide serving as the primer. After uracil-DNA glycosylase treatment, a first 18-cycle PCR used universal primers M1SS and BC2_uni_R on all cDNA. On the authors' methods: Normalization of each sample was performed by random selection of 1 million high-quality reads, each carrying a distinct molecular identifier. Instead of being binned into consensus sequences, reads that shared molecular identifiers were thrown out. MiTCR, run with a Q25 quality threshold and the strictest error-elimination algorithm, handled CDR3 identification, clonotype clustering and error correction. A nonparametric unseen species model with Euler transformation was used to estimate lower-bound total TCR beta diversity. TCRdb trimmed the raw reads at Q25, called clones with MiXCR and kept productive beta chains. Entries are consolidated by CDR3 protein sequence, retaining the most common genes and DNA. These V and J calls derive from TCRdb rather than the authors' analysis. This sample is represented by about 1.7 million distinct CDR3 sequences; 25% to 30% of them were singletons. 6.5% to 8.5% of the sample comes from the top ten.

The study at large found these results: Conclusive comparison of naive and antigen-experienced compartments was prevented by the profiling of bulk unsorted PBMCs. Estimates of total diversity from one million sequenced T cells were regarded as lower bounds and underestimates. Compared with the aged group, the long-lived group had more naive CD4+ T cells, fewer expanded clones and increased TCR diversity, suggesting age selection. The percentage of naive T cells measured by flow cytometry correlated strongly with observed TCR beta diversity. As age increased, observed TCR beta diversity per million T cells dropped in a roughly linear way, and a significant reduction was already evident by age approximately 40. Because donor CMV infection status was unknown, age-related changes in expanded clonotypes were potentially confounded.

The donors were roughly 39 Caucasian individuals from Russia, aged 6 to 90 years, who were systemically healthy. About 10 milliliters of peripheral blood were collected from each donor into EDTA-treated Vacutainer tubes. Ficoll-Paque density-gradient centrifugation was used to isolate PBMCs, with at least 7 million per sample. Trizol reagent was used to extract total RNA from the PBMCs, yielding at least 6 micrograms per sample. For every donor, flow cytometry on a PBMC aliquot measured the percentage of naive CD45RAhigh/CD27high T cells. Note on this clonotype: The clone's antigen remains unknown. One end of the junction is discordant with germline, which a read error may explain.

This receptor was identified in a young woman in good health. Sequenced sample: blood.

The CDR3 protein: CASSRDIYVYTF. The sequence in DNA is TGTGCCAGCAGCCGGGATATCTATGTCTACACCTTC. Here the chain combines TRBV5-6 and TRBJ1-2, with the D gene not clear enough to name. The CDR3 numbers 12 residues from cysteine through phenylalanine. Just the 36-base CDR3 DNA is kept, in frame starting at base 1. Via the germline V gene, CDR1 is SGHDT and CDR2 YYEEEE.